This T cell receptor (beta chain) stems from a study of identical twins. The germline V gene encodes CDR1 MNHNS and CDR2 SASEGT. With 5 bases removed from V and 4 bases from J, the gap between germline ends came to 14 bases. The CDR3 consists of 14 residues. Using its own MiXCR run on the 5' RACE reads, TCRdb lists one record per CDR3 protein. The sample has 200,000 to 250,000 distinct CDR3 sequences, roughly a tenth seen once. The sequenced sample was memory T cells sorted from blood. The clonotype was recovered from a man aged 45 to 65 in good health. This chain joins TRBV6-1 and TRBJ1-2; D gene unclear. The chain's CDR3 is CASSLGRATYGYTF. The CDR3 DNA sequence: TGTGCCAGCAGTCTCGGACGGGCAACCTATGGCTACACCTTC.